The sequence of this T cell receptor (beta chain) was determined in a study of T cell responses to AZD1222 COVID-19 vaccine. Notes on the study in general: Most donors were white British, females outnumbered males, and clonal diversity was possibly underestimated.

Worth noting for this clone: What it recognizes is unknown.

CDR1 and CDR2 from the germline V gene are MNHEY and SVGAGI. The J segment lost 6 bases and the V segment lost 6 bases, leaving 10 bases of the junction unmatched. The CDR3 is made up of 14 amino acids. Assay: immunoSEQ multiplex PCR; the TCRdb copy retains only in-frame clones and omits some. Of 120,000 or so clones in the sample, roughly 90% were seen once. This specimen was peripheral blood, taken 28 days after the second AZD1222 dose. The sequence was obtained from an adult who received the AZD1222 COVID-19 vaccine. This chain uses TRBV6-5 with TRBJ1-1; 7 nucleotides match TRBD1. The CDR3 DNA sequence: TGTGCCAGCAGGTTACAGGGGAAGGGGGCTGAAGCTTTCTTT. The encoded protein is CASRLQGKGAEAFF.